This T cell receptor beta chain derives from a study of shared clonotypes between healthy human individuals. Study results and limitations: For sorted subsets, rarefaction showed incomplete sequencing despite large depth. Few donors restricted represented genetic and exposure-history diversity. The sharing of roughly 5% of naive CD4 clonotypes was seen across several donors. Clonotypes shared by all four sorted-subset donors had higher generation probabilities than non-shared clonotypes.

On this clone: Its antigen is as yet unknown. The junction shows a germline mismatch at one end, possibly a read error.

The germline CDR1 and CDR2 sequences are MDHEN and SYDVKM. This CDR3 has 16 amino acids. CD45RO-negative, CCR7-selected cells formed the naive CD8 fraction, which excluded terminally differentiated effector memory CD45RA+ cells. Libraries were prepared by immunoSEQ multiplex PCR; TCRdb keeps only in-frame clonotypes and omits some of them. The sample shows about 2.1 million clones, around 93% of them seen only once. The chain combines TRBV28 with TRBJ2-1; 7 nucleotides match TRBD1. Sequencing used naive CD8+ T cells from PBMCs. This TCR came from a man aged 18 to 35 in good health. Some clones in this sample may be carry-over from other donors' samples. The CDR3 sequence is CASSLRLGGSHNEQFF. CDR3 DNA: TGTGCCAGCAGTTTAAGATTAGGGGGCTCCCACAATGAGCAGTTCTTC.